The present T cell receptor (beta chain) was sequenced within a study of long-term antiretroviral therapy in people with HIV. The J segment lost 3 bases and the V segment lost 0 bases, leaving 6 bases of the junction unmatched. Per the germline V gene, CDR1 is SGDLS and CDR2 is YYNGEE. The CDR3 is 16 residues long. A v3.0 immunoSEQ assay was performed at survey level. Profiled with immunoSEQ multiplex PCR; TCRdb holds only in-frame clones, not every one. Of tens of thousands of clones in the sample, about four fifths were seen once. The rearrangement links TRBV9 to TRBJ2-4; 7 bases match TRBD1. The starting material was unsorted PBMCs, obtained 1.1 years before starting antiretroviral therapy. The clonotype comes from a woman younger than 45 with HIV. CDR3 DNA sequence: TGTGCCAGCAGCGTAGATGCAGGGGGAGTCAAAAACATTCAGTACTTC. This encodes CASSVDAGGVKNIQYF.